This T cell receptor beta chain emerged from a study of OX40 agonist ivuxolimab in advanced cancers. Looking at the study overall: At about 82% male, the cohort had a mean age of 60 years, ranging from about 20 to 79.

Trimming left V 4 bases short and J 8 bases short, with 19 bases between. Germline lookup yields CDR1 SGDLS and CDR2 YYNGEE. This CDR3 is 15 amino acids long. Only in-frame clones appear in the TCRdb table, and some are missing; sequencing was by immunoSEQ multiplex PCR. The sample contains fewer than 45,000 clones, around 84% of which appear only once. The sequencing used CD4+ or CD8+ T cells sorted from blood, collected in a trial of the OX40 agonist ivuxolimab. The chain is built from TRBV9 and TRBJ2-1; either TRBD1 or TRBD2 may supply D (5 bases each). The TCR sequence derives from an adult with an advanced solid tumor such as melanoma, head and neck, liver or kidney cancer. CDR3 loop: CASSPRGPTPDEQFF. Here the CDR3 DNA reads TGTGCCAGCAGCCCCCGGGGACCAACACCCGATGAGCAGTTCTTC.